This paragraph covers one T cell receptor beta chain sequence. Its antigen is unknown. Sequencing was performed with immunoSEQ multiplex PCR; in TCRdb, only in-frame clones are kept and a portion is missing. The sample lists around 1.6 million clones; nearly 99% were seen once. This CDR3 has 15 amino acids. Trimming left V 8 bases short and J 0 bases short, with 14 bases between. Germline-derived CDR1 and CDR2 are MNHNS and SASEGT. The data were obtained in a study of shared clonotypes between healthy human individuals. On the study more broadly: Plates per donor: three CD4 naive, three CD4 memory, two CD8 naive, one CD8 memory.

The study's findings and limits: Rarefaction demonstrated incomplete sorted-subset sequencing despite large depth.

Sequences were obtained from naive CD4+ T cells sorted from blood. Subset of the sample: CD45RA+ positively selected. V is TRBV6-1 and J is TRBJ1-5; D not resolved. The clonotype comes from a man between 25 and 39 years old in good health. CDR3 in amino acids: CASRREGGSNQPQHF. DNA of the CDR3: TGTGCCAGCCGGAGGGAGGGAGGTAGCAATCAGCCCCAGCATTTT.